This entry lists 21 T cell receptor beta chains sequenced from one sample in a study of blood T cell repertoires in COVID-19. Method: immunoSEQ multiplex PCR; TCRdb's copy keeps in-frame clones and lacks some. The sample shows a few hundred thousand clones, 65% to 85% of them seen only once. Sequenced: peripheral blood. These receptors were obtained from a woman aged 60 to 75 with acute or convalescent COVID-19.

The chain couples TRBV2 to TRBJ1-4; D is unresolved. The CDR3 sequence is 14 residues long. Germline V gene data show CDR1 as SNHLY and CDR2 as FYNNEI. Deletions cut 4 bases from V and 0 bases from J, with 6 bases between. CDR3: CASSGGSTNEKLFF. Here the CDR3 DNA reads TGTGCCAGCAGTGGCGGATCAACTAATGAAAAACTGTTTTTT.

This clone was seen once. CDR3 region: CAWSTRYNEQFF. In DNA form, the CDR3 reads TGTGCCTGGAGTACGCGATACAATGAGCAGTTCTTC. This chain links TRBV30 with TRBJ2-1; D uncertain. There are 12 residues in the CDR3. Germline V gene data show CDR1 as GTSNPN and CDR2 as SVGIG (reference sequence). Trimming cost V 2 bases and J 4 bases, with 6 bases left between them. Variable domain in full (rest from reference TRBV30 and TRBJ2-1): SQTIHQWPATLVQPVGSPLSLECTVEGTSNPNLYWYRQAAGRGLQLLFYSVGIGQISSEVPQNLSASRPQDRQFILSSKKLLLSDSGFYLCAWSTRYNEQFFGPGTRLTVL.

CDR3 in amino acids: CASSLNAGKGTGELFF. The CDR3 region has the DNA TGCGCCAGCAGCTTGAACGCGGGGAAGGGGACCGGGGAGCTGTTTTTT. The chain employs TRBV5-1 and TRBJ2-2; a possible D gene is TRBD2 (6 bases). Germline CDR1 reads SGHRS; CDR2 reads YFSETQ. Trimming shortened V by 1 base and J by 5 bases, and 15 bases separated the two germline ends. The CDR3 consists of 16 residues.

The chain links TRBV5-1 to TRBJ1-4; TRBD1 matches at 7 bases. Trimming at V came to 8 bases and at J to 8 bases, leaving 18 bases not matched to a gene. The germline CDR1 and CDR2 sequences are SGHRS and YFSETQ. CDR3 length: 16 amino acids. CDR3 bases: TGCGCCAGGAATCCGAACGCACAGGGGATGAAAGAAAAACTGTTTTTT. This encodes CARNPNAQGMKEKLFF.

This chain uses TRBV6-2 or TRBV6-3 with TRBJ1-5, with a weak D call TRBD1 (5 bases). Germline V gives CDR1 MNHEY, CDR2 SVGEGT. V was pared by 2 bases and J by 7 bases, with 21 bases between. The CDR3 length is 17 residues. This CDR3 is CASSYGAGSRLGQPQHF. The CDR3 DNA follows: TGTGCCAGCAGTTACGGGGCAGGGTCCCGGCTCGGCCAGCCCCAGCATTTT.

The chain joins TRBV7-8 to TRBJ1-3; TRBD1 agrees at 7 bases. The CDR3 extends over 15 amino acids. J gave up 0 bases and V 5 bases, and 4 bases lay outside the gene matches. CDR1 is SGHVS and CDR2 is FQNEAQ in the germline V gene. For the CDR3, the DNA is TGTGCCAGCAGCGTTACAGGGGTCTCTGGAAACACCATATATTTT. Amino acid sequence: CASSVTGVSGNTIYF. The full variable domain, in which reference TRBV7-8 and TRBJ1-3 provide the parts outside the CDR3, is GAGVSQSPRYKVAKRGQDVALRCDPISGHVSLFWYQQALGQGPEFLTYFQNEAQLDKSGLPSDRFFAERPEGSVSTLKIQRTQQEDSAVYLCASSVTGVSGNTIYFGEGSWLTVV.

The chain joins TRBV30 to TRBJ1-2; TRBD1 matches at 8 bases. The V segment lost 4 bases and the J segment 0 bases; nucleotides outside the gene matches: 10. The CDR3 contains 16 residues. The germline V gene has CDR1 GTSNPN and CDR2 SVGIG (reference sequence). The CDR3 coding sequence is TGTGCCTGGAACAGGAAAACAGGGGGAGCTAACTATGGCTACACCTTC. Its translation is CAWNRKTGGANYGYTF.

V and J are TRBV19 and TRBJ1-6; the match to TRBD1 covers 7 bases. The CDR3 consists of 14 residues. Germline CDR1 and CDR2: LNHDA and SQIVND (reference sequence). V lost 7 bases to trimming and J lost 2 bases; unmatched junction nucleotides: 2. The CDR3 DNA sequence: TGTGCCAGTAATGGGACAGCCTATAATTCACCCCTCCACTTT. Residues: CASNGTAYNSPLHF.

V and J are TRBV18 and TRBJ1-3; 8 bases map to TRBD1. The CDR3 has 17 amino acids. The V segment lost 2 bases and the J segment 0 bases; nucleotides outside the gene matches: 6. Germline assignment: CDR1 KGHSH and CDR2 LQKENI. CDR3 residues: CASSPRQGPDSGNTIYF. In DNA form, the CDR3 reads TGTGCCAGCTCACCAAGACAGGGGCCCGACTCTGGAAACACCATATATTTT.

The chain employs TRBV21-1 and TRBJ1-1; the listed D gene, TRBD1, was not tested against the DNA. TRBV21-1 is termed a pseudogene. The CDR3 sequence is 16 residues long. CDR3 residues: CASSNPDRERVSEAFF. CDR3 coding DNA: TGTGCCAGCAGCAACCCTGACAGGGAGAGGGTTAGTGAAGCTTTCTTT.

The chain joins TRBV9 to TRBJ1-3, with 10 bases aligning to TRBD1. The J segment lost 7 bases and the V segment lost 0 bases, leaving 10 bases of the junction unmatched. CDR1 and CDR2 (germline): SGDLS, YYNGEE. The CDR3 is 17 amino acids. DNA for the CDR3: TGTGCCAGCAGCGTAGGCCCCTCGGGACAGGGGAAGAACACCATATATTTT. This gives the protein CASSVGPSGQGKNTIYF.

This clone was counted a few times. The gene calls are TRBV7-2 and TRBJ2-1; 11 bases are shared with TRBD2. The CDR3 is 14 amino acids. V lost 3 bases to trimming and J lost 9 bases; unmatched junction nucleotides: 4. From germline, CDR1 is SGHTA and CDR2 FQGNSA. CDR3 sequence: CASSFSGGALEQFF. The CDR3 bases are TGTGCCAGCAGCTTTAGCGGGGGGGCCCTTGAGCAGTTCTTC.

This clone was detected only a few times. The chain links TRBV2 to TRBJ1-5; D unresolved. Trimming removed 2 bases at V and 5 bases at J, with 7 bases between. Germline V gene lookup returns CDR1 SNHLY and CDR2 FYNNEI. The CDR3 consists of 13 residues. The CDR3 spells CASSESRYQPQHF. The CDR3, as DNA: TGTGCCAGCAGTGAAAGCCGGTATCAGCCCCAGCATTTT.

This clone occurred a few times. The DNA for the CDR3 is TGTGCCAGCAGCTTGGCCGACAGGACGATATATGGCTACACCTTC. This translates into CASSLADRTIYGYTF. The J gene is TRBJ1-2, the V gene TRBV5-4, with D tentatively TRBD1 (6 bases). V shed 0 bases and J shed 5 bases, with 14 bases lying between them. This CDR3 spans 15 amino acids. CDR1 is SGHNT, CDR2 YYREEE, per germline (reference sequence).

This clone has a single count. The J gene is TRBJ1-1, the V gene TRBV10-3; maybe TRBD1 (5 bases). V was trimmed by 10 bases and J by 5 bases, leaving 17 bases between them. This CDR3 is 13 amino acids long. Germline CDR1 and CDR2: ENHRY and SYGVKD. The CDR3 region has the DNA TGTGCCACCAGGGTTGAGACTGGTACTGAAGCTTTCTTT. This gives the protein CATRVETGTEAFF.

The chain recombines TRBV5-5 with TRBJ1-6, with D possibly matching TRBD1 (6 bases). Germline V gives CDR1 SGHKS, CDR2 YYEKEE (reference sequence). CDR3 size: 12 residues. V shed 4 bases and J shed 8 bases, with 7 bases lying between them. CDR3 in amino acids: CASSGQYSPLHF. The CDR3 DNA sequence: TGTGCCAGCAGCGGACAGTATTCACCCCTCCACTTT.

The chain uses TRBV7-2 and TRBJ2-1; D uncertain. The germline gives CDR1 SGHTA, CDR2 FQGNSA. The CDR3 consists of 17 residues. V was trimmed by 0 bases and J by 6 bases, leaving 18 bases between them. The CDR3 DNA reads as TGTGCCAGCAGCTTAGCCACCCTCCCTCCCCTAAGCAATGAGCAGTTCTTC. Amino acid sequence: CASSLATLPPLSNEQFF.

This chain links TRBV7-2 with TRBJ2-7, with D possibly matching TRBD2 (6 bases). CDR1 and CDR2 from the germline V gene are SGHTA and FQGNSA. This CDR3 is 15 amino acids long. With 1 base removed from V and 4 bases from J, the gap between germline ends came to 14 bases. CDR3 in DNA: TGTGCCAGCAGCTTAGGCGGGGCTAGGAGTTACGAGCAGTACTTC. It translates to CASSLGGARSYEQYF.

The rearrangement uses TRBV11-2 and TRBJ1-5, with a tentative D call TRBD1 (5 bases). CDR3 length: 15 amino acids. V was cut by 0 bases and J by 0 bases, with 6 bases left in between. The germline V gene encodes CDR1 SGHAT and CDR2 FQNNGV. CDR3 amino acids: CASSLDRASNQPQHF. CDR3 DNA: TGTGCCAGCAGCTTAGACAGGGCTAGCAATCAGCCCCAGCATTTT.

The chain links TRBV2 to TRBJ2-7; unclear D gene. Germline V gene data show CDR1 as SNHLY and CDR2 as FYNNEI. This CDR3 has 13 residues. V lost 10 bases and J lost 2, with 15 bases in between. The CDR3: CATLLSRTYEQYF. CDR3 coding DNA: TGTGCCACACTTCTTTCCCGAACCTACGAGCAGTACTTC.

This clone showed up just once. The rearrangement links TRBV7-9 to TRBJ2-7; TRBD1 might be the D (6 bases). V dropped 3 bases and J dropped 3 bases, with 9 bases sitting between them. The CDR3 is made up of 13 amino acids. Germline CDR1 and CDR2: SEHNR and FQNEAQ (reference sequence). Written as DNA, the CDR3 is TGTGCCAGCAGCTTTACAGGGATCTACGAGCAGTACTTC. It encodes CASSFTGIYEQYF.